A selection of T cell receptor beta chains follows, all from one sample in a study of blood T cell repertoires in COVID-19. Some clones are missing from TCRdb's copy, which holds only in-frame ones; the method was immunoSEQ multiplex PCR. The sample has 100,000 to 150,000 clones, less than 90% seen once; the top ten hold 20% to 30%. The material sequenced was peripheral blood. The receptors stem from an elderly woman with acute or convalescent COVID-19. The CDR3 runs from the conserved cysteine through the conserved F or W. The D gene is left open where the match is weak. Some rows have no size entry. The others give once, few or many, or a class for an expanded clone.

NA	TRBV3-1/TRBV3-2	NA	TRBJ1-1	TGTGCCAGCAGCCGAATCGACATTCGAACTGAAGCTTTCTTT	CASSRIDIRTEAFF
NA	TRBV11-2	NA	TRBJ1-4	TGTGCCAGCAGCGTTTTTGGGGGGGTAACTAATGAAAAACTGTTTTTT	CASSVFGGVTNEKLFF
NA	TRBV24-1	NA	TRBJ2-2	TGTGCCACCAGTGATGCCACTCACCGGACAGCCACCGGGGAGCTGTTTTTT	CATSDATHRTATGELFF
once	TRBV18	NA	TRBJ1-1	TGTGCCAGCTCCCAGAACACTGAAGCTTTCTTT	CASSQNTEAFF
NA	TRBV2	NA	TRBJ1-1	TGTGCCTCTCAGGGGCAGCCCAGTACGAACACTGAAGCTTTCTTT	CASQGQPSTNTEAFF
NA	TRBV9	NA	TRBJ2-1	TGTGCCAGCAGCAAGGACAGTAGCTCCTACAATGAGCAGTTCTTC	CASSKDSSSYNEQFF
NA	TRBV28	TRBD2	TRBJ2-3	TGTGCCAGCAGACTAGCGGTCCGCCAGTATTTT	CASRLAVRQYF
NA	TRBV2	NA	TRBJ2-6	TGTGCCAGCAGTGGCGGGGCTGGGGCCAACGTCCTGACTTTC	CASSGGAGANVLTF
NA	TRBV6-6	NA	TRBJ1-5	TGTGCCAGCAGTCGGGGGGGGCAGGTGATAGGCAATCAGCCCCAGCATTTT	CASSRGGQVIGNQPQHF
NA	TRBV9	NA	TRBJ1-3	TGTGCCAGCAGCGATATCTATGGAAACACCATATATTTT	CASSDIYGNTIYF